The sequence of this T cell receptor beta chain was determined in a study of Ad26.COV2.S vaccination and SARS-CoV-2 variants. Study-level points and caveats: Spike-specific TCR breadth ran higher among vaccine recipients than placebo recipients. Possible underestimation of total T cell responses by the TCR breadth and depth analyses was noted. Breadth, reportedly substantial, characterized the spike-specific CD8+ and CD4+ T cell responses after vaccination. Vaccine and placebo recipients had similar non-spike TCR breadth.

The CDR3 is 14 amino acids. The V gene's germline CDR1 is MNHEY and CDR2 SMNVEV (reference sequence). The J segment lost 8 bases and the V segment lost 3 bases, leaving 7 bases of the junction unmatched. This clone was recorded only once. The antigen remains unidentified. The method was immunoSEQ multiplex PCR; TCRdb's version includes in-frame clones alone and lacks a portion of them. The sample carries some 190,000 clones, 87% recorded once. The input for sequencing was peripheral blood, taken after recovery from COVID-19. This receptor was identified in a human donor who had recovered from COVID-19. V is TRBV27 and J is TRBJ2-1, with 7 bases matching TRBD2. CDR3 sequence: CASSFRLARDEQFF. CDR3 sequence (DNA): TGTGCCAGCAGTTTTAGACTAGCTCGGGATGAGCAGTTCTTC.